Listed below are T cell receptor beta chains from one sample, sequenced in a study of blood T cell repertoires in COVID-19. Produced via immunoSEQ multiplex PCR; TCRdb's table is partial and in-frame only. The repertoire consists of 110,000 to 150,000 clones, with over 80% occurring once and the leading ten covering roughly 1.5%. Sequenced input: peripheral blood. The source of these receptors is a woman aged 45 to 65 with acute or convalescent COVID-19. Both conserved end residues are part of each CDR3. The order of the fields is V gene, J gene, CDR3 protein.

v_call: TRBV28
j_call: TRBJ1-5
cdr3_aa: CASSLGSGGQPQHF

v_call: TRBV2
j_call: TRBJ1-6
cdr3_aa: CASRGQVNSPLHF

v_call: TRBV19
j_call: TRBJ1-4
cdr3_aa: CASSIGGTVNEKLFF

v_call: TRBV18
j_call: TRBJ1-5
cdr3_aa: CASSPGGGQPQHF

v_call: TRBV5-1
j_call: TRBJ1-3
cdr3_aa: CASSLGEASGNTIYF

v_call: TRBV9
j_call: TRBJ2-7
cdr3_aa: CASSPQNRPYEQYF

v_call: TRBV21-1
j_call: TRBJ2-7
cdr3_aa: CASSQGWAGAFYEQYF

v_call: TRBV10-1
j_call: TRBJ2-1
cdr3_aa: CASSAREGNEQFF

v_call: TRBV19
j_call: TRBJ1-5
cdr3_aa: CASSIPGQGAFQPQHF

v_call: TRBV29-1
j_call: TRBJ1-4
cdr3_aa: CSAQLYEKLFF

v_call: TRBV28
j_call: TRBJ1-3
cdr3_aa: CASSGTFNTIYF